This passage covers 9 T cell receptor beta chains from one sample sequenced in a study of radiation and T cells in renal cell carcinoma. Using immunoSEQ multiplex PCR, the repertoire was profiled, and TCRdb retains in-frame clones only, with some absent. The sample consists of 90,000 to 100,000 clones, 80% to 90% of them appearing once. Time point of the sample: blood 4 weeks post-SBRT, at nephrectomy. Treatment described: 15 Gy SBRT to primary tumor, nephrectomy 4 weeks later. This sample comprised blood, obtained from a patient whose treatment included radiotherapy and nephrectomy. These receptors all stem from a man in his sixties with renal cell carcinoma.

This clone was observed a handful of times. The chain links TRBV6-1 to TRBJ1-1; unclear D gene. Trimming removed 0 bases from V and 5 bases from J, with 7 bases in between. The germline CDR1 and CDR2 sequences are MNHNS and SASEGT. This CDR3 region has 13 residues. The CDR3 is CASSEAVSTEAFF. CDR3 coding DNA: TGTGCCAGCAGTGAAGCGGTTAGTACTGAAGCTTTCTTT.

This chain uses TRBV4-3 with TRBJ2-1, with D unresolved. This CDR3 contains 13 residues. V dropped 3 bases and J dropped 2 bases, with 5 bases sitting between them. In germline, CDR1 is LGHNA, CDR2 YSLEER. CDR3: CASSQGAYNEQFF. The CDR3 DNA sequence: TGCGCCAGCAGCCAGGGTGCCTACAATGAGCAGTTCTTC.

The chain carries TRBV28 and TRBJ1-2; D remains ambiguous. Per germline, CDR1 MDHEN and CDR2 SYDVKM. This CDR3 region has 13 residues. Trimming shortened V by 2 bases and J by 4 bases, and 8 bases separated the two germline ends. The CDR3 spells CASSLRQVYGYTF. DNA of the CDR3: TGTGCCAGCAGTTTACGGCAGGTCTATGGCTACACCTTC.

This clone was counted a few times. This chain joins TRBV5-6 and TRBJ1-6; D is unresolved. Trimming stripped 2 bases from V and 6 bases from J, with 3 bases between. This CDR3 has 12 residues. The germline CDR1 and CDR2 sequences are SGHDT and YYEEEE. The CDR3 sequence: CASSFLNSPLHF. The DNA of the CDR3 is TGTGCCAGCAGCTTCCTTAATTCACCCCTCCACTTT.

The chain uses TRBV5-1 and TRBJ2-1; 8 bases align to TRBD2. Germline loops: CDR1 SGHRS, CDR2 YFSETQ. With V trimmed by 4 bases and J by 1 base, 10 bases remained unmatched. The CDR3 extends over 17 amino acids. CDR3 loop: CASSASGGYLSYNEQFF. As DNA, the CDR3 is TGCGCCAGCAGCGCCAGCGGGGGATATTTGTCCTACAATGAGCAGTTCTTC. Full variable domain (rest looked up from reference TRBV5-1 and TRBJ2-1): KAGVTQTPRYLIKTRGQQVTLSCSPISGHRSVSWYQQTPGQGLQFLFEYFSETQRNKGNFPGRFSGRQFSNSRSEMNVSTLELGDSALYLCASSASGGYLSYNEQFFGPGTRLTVL.

This clone showed up just a few times. The rearrangement uses TRBV10-2 and TRBJ2-1, with D perhaps assigned TRBD1 or TRBD2 (6 bases each). Deletions cut 2 bases from V and 1 base from J, with 21 bases between. Germline loops: CDR1 WSHSY, CDR2 SAAADI. CDR3 length equals 19 residues. The DNA for the CDR3 is TGCGCCAGCAGTGAGAGAGGCCTAGCGCGAGGGGGGTCCTACAATGAGCAGTTCTTC. Its translation is CASSERGLARGGSYNEQFF.

The V gene is TRBV4-2, the J gene TRBJ2-7; 7 nucleotides line up with TRBD2. Trimming cost V 6 bases and J 3 bases; bases outside gene matches: 14. Per germline, CDR1 LGHNA and CDR2 YNFKEQ. This CDR3 is 16 amino acids long. The CDR3 region has the DNA TGTGCCAGCAGGGTCGGCGCGGGGACTACGGACTACGAGCAGTACTTC. Its translation: CASRVGAGTTDYEQYF.

There are a few counts of this clone. The chain combines TRBV14 with TRBJ2-7; D gene ambiguous. In germline, CDR1 is SGHDN, CDR2 FVKESK. The CDR3 covers 13 residues. V was pared by 0 bases and J by 9 bases, with 12 bases between. The CDR3 sequence is CASSQDQVAAQYF. In DNA form, the CDR3 reads TGTGCCAGCAGCCAAGATCAAGTCGCGGCGCAGTACTTC. Variable domain in full (rest from reference TRBV14 and TRBJ2-7): EAGVTQFPSHSVIEKGQTVTLRCDPISGHDNLYWYRRVMGKEIKFLLHFVKESKQDESGMPNNRFLAERTGGTYSTLKVQPAELEDSGVYFCASSQDQVAAQYFGPGTRLTVT.

The chain couples TRBV5-1 to TRBJ1-2, with D perhaps matching TRBD1 (6 bases). Per germline, CDR1 SGHRS and CDR2 YFSETQ. V gave up 4 bases and J gave up 4 bases, with 14 bases separating them. The CDR3 totals 14 residues. In DNA, the CDR3 is TGCGCCAGCAGCCCCCGGACAGAGGGCTATGGCTACACCTTC. Protein: CASSPRTEGYGYTF. Looking up the rest from reference TRBV5-1 and TRBJ1-2 gives the full variable domain: KAGVTQTPRYLIKTRGQQVTLSCSPISGHRSVSWYQQTPGQGLQFLFEYFSETQRNKGNFPGRFSGRQFSNSRSEMNVSTLELGDSALYLCASSPRTEGYGYTFGSGTRLTVV.